A single sample gave rise to the 13 T cell receptor beta chains below, sequenced in a study of shared clonotypes between healthy human individuals. Only in-frame clones appear in the TCRdb table, and some are missing; sequencing was by immunoSEQ multiplex PCR. The table records about 2.4 million clones, under 95% of them present only once. The sample comprised naive CD4+ T cells from PBMCs. Subset defined: CD45RA+ positively selected. The receptors derive from a man in his late teens or twenties in good health. Some clones in this sample may be carry-over from other donors' samples.

The chain links TRBV28 to TRBJ1-3; TRBD1 aligns across 8 bases. This CDR3 region has 15 residues. The ends lost 5 bases at V and 3 bases at J; junction bases unmatched: 6. Germline CDR1 MDHEN, CDR2 SYDVKM. The DNA for the CDR3 is TGTGCCAGCAGTGACACACAGGGGGGTGGAAACACCATATATTTT. This translates into CASSDTQGGGNTIYF.

A single count supports this clone. The chain carries TRBV2 and TRBJ2-7; possible D gene TRBD1, 6 bases. With 8 bases removed from V and 2 bases from J, the gap between germline ends came to 16 bases. This CDR3 has 14 amino acids. Per the germline V gene, CDR1 is SNHLY and CDR2 is FYNNEI. The CDR3 region has the DNA TGTGCCAGCCTTATGATACAGGGACCCTACGAGCAGTACTTC. This encodes CASLMIQGPYEQYF.

The V call is TRBV15, the J call TRBJ1-1; unclear D gene. Germline CDR1 LNHNV, CDR2 YYDKDF (reference sequence). The CDR3 totals 14 residues. Trimming stripped 0 bases from V and 11 bases from J, with 16 bases between. The DNA for the CDR3 is TGTGCCACCAGCAGAGATCGGGAGTCCGTGTCGGCTTTCTTT. Residues: CATSRDRESVSAFF.

The chain uses TRBV27 and TRBJ2-5, with TRBD2 identical over 10 bases. The J call could be wrong; TRBJ2-7 is a better fit for the DNA end. Germline CDR1 is MNHEY and CDR2 is SMNVEV (reference sequence). The CDR3 runs 15 residues. CDR3 nucleotides: TGTGCCAGCAAGCGACCGGGGACTAGCGCTTACGAGCAGTACTTC. It codes for CASKRPGTSAYEQYF.

The chain links TRBV5-4 to TRBJ2-7; 8 bases are shared with TRBD1. With V trimmed by 4 bases and J by 0 bases, 6 bases remained unmatched. CDR1 is SGHNT and CDR2 is YYREEE in the germline V gene (reference sequence). CDR3 length: 15 residues. As DNA, the CDR3 is TGTGCCAGCAGCCAGGACAGGGAAATCTCCTACGAGCAGTACTTC. Translating gives CASSQDREISYEQYF.

The chain has TRBV5-1 and TRBJ2-5; 7 bases fit TRBD1. Germline CDR1 is SGHRS and CDR2 is YFSETQ. The CDR3 runs to 14 residues. V was clipped by 4 bases and J by 5 bases; unmatched bases: 8. This CDR3 is CASSTHRGRETQYF. CDR3 DNA: TGCGCCAGCAGCACGCACAGGGGCCGGGAGACCCAGTACTTC.

The chain uses TRBV4-1 and TRBJ1-2, with no clear D. The CDR3 loop spans 19 amino acids. V dropped 3 bases and J dropped 4 bases, with 27 bases sitting between them. Germline assignment: CDR1 MGHRA and CDR2 YSYEKL. The CDR3 reads CASSHHQRSFRDFGYGYTF. The DNA of the CDR3 is TGCGCCAGCAGCCACCACCAGCGCAGTTTCCGGGATTTCGGCTATGGCTACACCTTC.

Turning to this clone: Other DNA sequences of this sample code for an identical CDR3. The chain is built from TRBV28 and TRBJ2-7; D is ambiguous. Trimming pared 3 bases from V and 4 bases from J, leaving 7 bases between. CDR3 size: 12 residues. The germline CDR1 and CDR2 sequences are MDHEN and SYDVKM. The DNA of the CDR3 is TGTGCCAGCAGTTTCGGTCCATACGAGCAGTACTTC. This encodes CASSFGPYEQYF.

The CDR3 loop is CASSDDRVGSYEQYF. The CDR3 DNA reads as TGTGCCAGCAGTGACGACAGGGTTGGCTCCTACGAGCAGTACTTC. J is TRBJ2-7 and V is TRBV25-1; 7 bases match TRBD1. CDR3 length equals 15 residues. CDR1 and CDR2 (germline): MGHDK, SYGVNS. The V gene end was trimmed by 3 bases and the J gene end by 0 bases; junction bases not matched to a gene: 5.

This chain joins TRBV2 and TRBJ1-2; no firm D call. Per the germline V gene, CDR1 is SNHLY and CDR2 is FYNNEI. This CDR3 comprises 13 residues. V was pared by 8 bases and J by 7 bases, with 17 bases between. The CDR3 here is CASGERKQIGYTF. DNA for the CDR3: TGTGCCAGCGGCGAAAGGAAGCAGATTGGCTACACCTTC.

V and J are TRBV11-2 and TRBJ2-7; 8 bases are shared with TRBD1. With 2 bases clipped from V and 5 bases from J, the junction kept 5 bases outside the gene matches. Germline values: CDR1 SGHAT, CDR2 FQNNGV. This CDR3 region has 14 residues. The CDR3 is CASSLPGGVHEQYF. The CDR3 DNA reads TGTGCCAGCAGCTTACCAGGGGGCGTCCACGAGCAGTACTTC.

The V and J genes are TRBV12-5 and TRBJ1-4, with no clear D. CDR3 size: 16 residues. V lost 6 bases to trimming and J lost 4 bases, with 18 bases between them. Per germline, CDR1 LGHNT and CDR2 FRNRAP. The CDR3 region has the DNA TGTGCTAGTGGCTTGCCCCTCCAGGAAAATAATGAAAAACTGTTTTTT. It encodes CASGLPLQENNEKLFF.

The CDR3 region is CAISEQGTANEKLFF. CDR3 bases: TGTGCCATCAGTGAGCAGGGGACAGCTAATGAAAAACTGTTTTTT. The rearrangement uses TRBV10-3 and TRBJ1-4; 7 bases are shared with TRBD1. This CDR3 spans 15 amino acids. With 2 bases clipped from V and 3 bases from J, the junction kept 3 bases outside the gene matches. Germline loops: CDR1 ENHRY, CDR2 SYGVKD.